At least ten counts were recorded for the clone carrying this T cell receptor (beta chain). Germline trimming cut 6 bases from V and 4 bases from J; bases unmatched to any gene: 14. Germline assignment: CDR1 MGHDK and CDR2 SYGVNS. This CDR3 has 17 residues. TRAV- and TRBV-specific primers were used for first-strand cDNA, which covered alpha and beta chains. With a V-primer adapter and a constant-region primer, TCRs were amplified for approximately 20 PCR cycles. Using its own MiXCR run on the reads, TCRdb lists one record per CDR3 protein. The sample has about 82,000 distinct CDR3 sequences, 15% to 20% seen once. Time point specified: before trial treatment. The treatment that donors received included nivolumab, ipilimumab, aspirin, low-dose cyclophosphamide and low-dose radiotherapy. This sample is drawn from a study of low-dose radiotherapy and immunotherapy resistance in tumors. Overall study: Dosing for Cohort 2 consisted of 1 Gy per fraction every two weeks, reaching a total of 13 Gy over 26 weeks. Every six weeks patients received intravenous ipilimumab 1 mg/kg, and every two weeks they received intravenous nivolumab 240 mg.

The specimen was PBMCs, collected before treatment. This chain joins TRBV25-1 and TRBJ2-1; 8 bases fit TRBD2. This TCR was sampled from a male donor with prostate cancer. The CDR3 nucleotides are TGTGCCAGCAGCCCCGGTGGGGCGGGAGGATATTACAATGAGCAGTTCTTC. The encoded protein is CASSPGGAGGYYNEQFF.